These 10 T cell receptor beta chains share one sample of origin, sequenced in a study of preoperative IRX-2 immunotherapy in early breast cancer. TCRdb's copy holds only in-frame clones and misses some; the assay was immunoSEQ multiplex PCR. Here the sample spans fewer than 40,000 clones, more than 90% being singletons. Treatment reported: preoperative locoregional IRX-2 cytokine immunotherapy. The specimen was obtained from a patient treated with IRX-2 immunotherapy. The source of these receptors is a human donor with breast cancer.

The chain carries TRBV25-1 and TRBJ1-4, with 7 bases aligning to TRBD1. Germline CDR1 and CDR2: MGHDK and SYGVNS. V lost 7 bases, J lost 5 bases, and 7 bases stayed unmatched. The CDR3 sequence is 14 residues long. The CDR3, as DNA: TGTGCCAGCACCTCCGACAGGGTAAATGAAAAACTGTTTTTT. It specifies CASTSDRVNEKLFF.

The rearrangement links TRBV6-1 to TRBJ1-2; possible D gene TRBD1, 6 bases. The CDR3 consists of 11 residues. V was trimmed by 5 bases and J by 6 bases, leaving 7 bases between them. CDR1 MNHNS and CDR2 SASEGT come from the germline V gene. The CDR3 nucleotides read TGTGCCAGCAGTAGGGGGGATGGCTACACCTTC. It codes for CASSRGDGYTF.

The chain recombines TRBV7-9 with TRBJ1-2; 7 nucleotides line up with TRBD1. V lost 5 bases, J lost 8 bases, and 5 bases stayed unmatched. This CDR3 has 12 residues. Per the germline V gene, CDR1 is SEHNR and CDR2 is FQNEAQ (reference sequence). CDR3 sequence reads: CASSLEQGGYTF. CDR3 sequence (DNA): TGTGCCAGCAGCCTAGAACAGGGGGGCTACACCTTC.

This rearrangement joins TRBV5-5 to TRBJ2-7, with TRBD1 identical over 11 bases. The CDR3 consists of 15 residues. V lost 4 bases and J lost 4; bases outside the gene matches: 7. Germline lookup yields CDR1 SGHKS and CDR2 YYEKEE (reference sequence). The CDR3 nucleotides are TGTGCCAGCAGCACTCCGGGACAGGGGGAGTACGAGCAGTACTTC. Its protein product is CASSTPGQGEYEQYF. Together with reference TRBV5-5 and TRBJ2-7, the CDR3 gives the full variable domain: DAGVTQSPTHLIKTRGQQVTLRCSPISGHKSVSWYQQVLGQGPQFIFQYYEKEERGRGNFPDRFSARQFPNYSSELNVNALLLGDSALYLCASSTPGQGEYEQYFGPGTRLTVT.

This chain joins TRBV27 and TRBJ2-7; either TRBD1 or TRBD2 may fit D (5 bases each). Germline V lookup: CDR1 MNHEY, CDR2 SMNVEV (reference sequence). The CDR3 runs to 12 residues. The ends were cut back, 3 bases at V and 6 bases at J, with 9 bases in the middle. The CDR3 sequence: CASSFRGGEQYF. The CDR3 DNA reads TGTGCCAGCAGTTTTCGGGGCGGCGAGCAGTACTTC.

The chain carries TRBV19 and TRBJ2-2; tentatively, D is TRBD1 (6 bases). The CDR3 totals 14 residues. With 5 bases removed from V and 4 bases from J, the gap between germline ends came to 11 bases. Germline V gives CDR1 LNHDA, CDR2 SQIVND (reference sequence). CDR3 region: CASSGRGRTGELFF. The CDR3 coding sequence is TGTGCCAGTAGTGGCAGGGGTCGCACCGGGGAGCTGTTTTTT.

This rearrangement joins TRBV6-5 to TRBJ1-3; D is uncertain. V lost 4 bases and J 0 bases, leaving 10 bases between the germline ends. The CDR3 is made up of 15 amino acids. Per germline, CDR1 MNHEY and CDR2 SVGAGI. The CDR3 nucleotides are TGTGCCAGCAGTTTAGTACTTCACTCTGGAAACACCATATATTTT. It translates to CASSLVLHSGNTIYF.

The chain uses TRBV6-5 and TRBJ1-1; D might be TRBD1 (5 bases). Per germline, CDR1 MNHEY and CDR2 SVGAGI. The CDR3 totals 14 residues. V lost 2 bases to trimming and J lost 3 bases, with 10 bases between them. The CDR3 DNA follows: TGTGCCAGCAGTTACCATGGGGGGTACACTGAAGCTTTCTTT. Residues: CASSYHGGYTEAFF.

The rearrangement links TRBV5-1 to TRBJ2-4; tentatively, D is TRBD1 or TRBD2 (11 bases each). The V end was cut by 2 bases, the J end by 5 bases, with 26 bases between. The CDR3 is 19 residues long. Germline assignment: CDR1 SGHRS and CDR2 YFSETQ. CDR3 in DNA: TGCGCCAGCAGCTTCGGGACAGGGGGACTAGCGGCAAGCCAAAACATTCAGTACTTC. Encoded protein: CASSFGTGGLAASQNIQYF.

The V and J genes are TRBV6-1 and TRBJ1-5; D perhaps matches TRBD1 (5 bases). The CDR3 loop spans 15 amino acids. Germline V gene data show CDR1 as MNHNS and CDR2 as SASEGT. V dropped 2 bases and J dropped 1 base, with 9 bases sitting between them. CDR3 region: CASSEMWGSNQPQHF. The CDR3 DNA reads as TGTGCCAGCAGTGAAATGTGGGGGAGCAATCAGCCCCAGCATTTT.